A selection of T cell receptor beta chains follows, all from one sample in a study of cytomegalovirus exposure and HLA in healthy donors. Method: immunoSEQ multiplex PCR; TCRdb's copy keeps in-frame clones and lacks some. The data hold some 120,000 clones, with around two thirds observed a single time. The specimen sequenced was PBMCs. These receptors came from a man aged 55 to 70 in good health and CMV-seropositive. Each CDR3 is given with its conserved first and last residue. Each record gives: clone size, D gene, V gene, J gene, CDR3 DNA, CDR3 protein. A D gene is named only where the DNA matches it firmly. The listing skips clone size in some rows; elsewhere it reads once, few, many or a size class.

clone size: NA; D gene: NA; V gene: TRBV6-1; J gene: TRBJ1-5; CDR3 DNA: TGTGCCAGCCAACCTCGGGGAATCAACAATCAGCCCCAGCATTTT; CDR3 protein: CASQPRGINNQPQHF
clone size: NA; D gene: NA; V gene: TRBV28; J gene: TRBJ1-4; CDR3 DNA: TGTGCCAGCAGATTCCCAGGGGCGGCAGATGAAAAACTGTTTTTT; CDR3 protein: CASRFPGAADEKLFF
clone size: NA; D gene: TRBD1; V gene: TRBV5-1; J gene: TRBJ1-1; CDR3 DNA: TGCGCCAGCAGTTCCACCGGGACAGGGATAAACACTGAAGCTTTCTTT; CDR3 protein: CASSSTGTGINTEAFF
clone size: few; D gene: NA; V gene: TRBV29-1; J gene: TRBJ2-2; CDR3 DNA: TGCAGCACACGACAATTTGGGACCGGGGAGCTGTTTTTT; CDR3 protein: CSTRQFGTGELFF
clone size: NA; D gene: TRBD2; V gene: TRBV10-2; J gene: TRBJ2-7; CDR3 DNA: TGCGCCAGCAGTGAGTCAACGGTAGCGGGGCCATCCTACGAGCAGTACTTC; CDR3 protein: CASSESTVAGPSYEQYF
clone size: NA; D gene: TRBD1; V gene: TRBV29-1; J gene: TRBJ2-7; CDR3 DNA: TGCAGCGTTGAAGAGGGAACAGGGGGCCCTTACGAGCAGTACTTC; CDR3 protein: CSVEEGTGGPYEQYF
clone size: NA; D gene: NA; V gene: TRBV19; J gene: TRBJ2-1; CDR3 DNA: TGTGCCAGTAGTATTCGTCAGGGTAGACCCCTTTTAAAAAACAATGAGCAGTTCTTC; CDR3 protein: CASSIRQGRPLLKNNEQFF
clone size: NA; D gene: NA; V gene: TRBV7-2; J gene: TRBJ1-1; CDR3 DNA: TGTGCCAGCAGCTTAAGGGAGACTGAAGCTTTCTTT; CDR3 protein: CASSLRETEAFF
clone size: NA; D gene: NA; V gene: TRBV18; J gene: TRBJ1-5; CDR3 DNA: TGTGCCAGCTCCCTTAGACAGAGCAATCAGCCCCAGCATTTT; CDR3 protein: CASSLRQSNQPQHF
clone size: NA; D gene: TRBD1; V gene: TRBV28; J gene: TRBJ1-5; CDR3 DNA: TGTGCCAGCAGCGAGAGGGACAGGCGGAATCAGCCCCAGCATTTT; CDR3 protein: CASSERDRRNQPQHF
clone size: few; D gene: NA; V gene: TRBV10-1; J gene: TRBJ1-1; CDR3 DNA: TGCGCCAGCAGTGACGGTTACACTGAAGCTTTCTTT; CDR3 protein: CASSDGYTEAFF
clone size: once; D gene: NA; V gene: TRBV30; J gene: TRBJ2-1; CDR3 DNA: TGTGCCTGGATATATTCTTACAATGAGCAGTTCTTC; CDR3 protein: CAWIYSYNEQFF
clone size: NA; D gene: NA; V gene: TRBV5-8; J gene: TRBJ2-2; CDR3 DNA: TGTGCCAGTCGGGACTTCGCGAACACCGGGGAGCTGTTTTTT; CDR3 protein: CASRDFANTGELFF
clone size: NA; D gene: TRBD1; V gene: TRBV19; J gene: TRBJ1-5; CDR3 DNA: TGTGCCAGTAGTGGGACAGGGGGCGCGTTGCTTCCCAATCAGCCCCAGCATTTT; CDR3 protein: CASSGTGGALLPNQPQHF
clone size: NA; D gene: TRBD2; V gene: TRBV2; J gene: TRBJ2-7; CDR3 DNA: TGTGCCAGCAGAAGCGGGACTAGCGTCCTCTACGAGCAGTACTTC; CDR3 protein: CASRSGTSVLYEQYF
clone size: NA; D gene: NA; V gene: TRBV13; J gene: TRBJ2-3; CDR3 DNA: TGTGCCAGCACCCCCTCCGGGGGTGGAAATACGCAGTATTTT; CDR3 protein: CASTPSGGGNTQYF
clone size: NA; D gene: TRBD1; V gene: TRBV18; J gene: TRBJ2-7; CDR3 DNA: TGTGCCAGCTCGCGGACAGGGGAAGCCTACGAGCAGTACTTC; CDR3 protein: CASSRTGEAYEQYF
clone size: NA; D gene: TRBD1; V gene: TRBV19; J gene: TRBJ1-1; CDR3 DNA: TGTGCCAGTAGTATTACAGGGGTGGGCACTGAAGCTTTCTTT; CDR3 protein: CASSITGVGTEAFF
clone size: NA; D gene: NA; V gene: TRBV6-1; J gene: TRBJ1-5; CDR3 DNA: TGTGCCAGCAGTGAAGTTGCCCGGGACTACAATCAGCCCCAGCATTTT; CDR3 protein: CASSEVARDYNQPQHF
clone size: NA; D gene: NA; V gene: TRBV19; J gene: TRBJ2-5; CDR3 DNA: TGTGCCAGTAGTATTGTGGCAAGGGGCCGGTCGGAGACCCAGTACTTC; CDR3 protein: CASSIVARGRSETQYF
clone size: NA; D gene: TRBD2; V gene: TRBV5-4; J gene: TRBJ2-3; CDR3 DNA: TGTGCCAGCAGCTTAGCGGGGGGCCGTATAAATACGCAGTATTTT; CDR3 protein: CASSLAGGRINTQYF
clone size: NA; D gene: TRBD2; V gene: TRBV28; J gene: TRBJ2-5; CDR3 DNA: TGTGCCAGCACTCTAGGACTAGCGGGGAGGCAAGAGACCCAGTACTTC; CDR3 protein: CASTLGLAGRQETQYF
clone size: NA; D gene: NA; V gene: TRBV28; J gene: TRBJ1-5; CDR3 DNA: TGTGCCAGCAGTTGGGCGGGGGGCTCTAGCAATCAGCCCCAGCATTTT; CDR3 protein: CASSWAGGSSNQPQHF
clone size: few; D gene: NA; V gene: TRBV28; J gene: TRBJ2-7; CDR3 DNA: TGTGCCAGCAGTACTACAGGTCTTTCTTCCCTCGAGCAGTACTTC; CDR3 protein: CASSTTGLSSLEQYF
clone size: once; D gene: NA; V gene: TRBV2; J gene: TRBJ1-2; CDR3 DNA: TGTGCCAGCAGTGGGGAATCCGGGAGCTACACCTTC; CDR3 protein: CASSGESGSYTF
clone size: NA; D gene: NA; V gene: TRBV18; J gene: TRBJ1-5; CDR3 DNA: TGTGCCAGCTCACAGTCACATAGCAATCAGCCCCAGCATTTT; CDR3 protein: CASSQSHSNQPQHF